Here is one T cell receptor (beta chain) with its context. The sample originates from a study of sequential checkpoint blockade in melanoma. The protocol was immunoSEQ multiplex PCR, while the TCRdb copy is restricted to in-frame clones and leaves out a portion. Of around 4,800 clones in the sample, around 33% were seen once. Treatment of the sample: randomized to nivolumab then ipilimumab (arm A) or the reverse (arm B). The CDR3 is 14 residues long. V was clipped by 7 bases and J by 7 bases; unmatched bases: 10. Germline CDR1 and CDR2: ENHRY and SYGVKD. The sample consisted of tumor tissue (inferred from file names), taken from a patient given nivolumab and ipilimumab in sequence. The chain combines TRBV10-3 with TRBJ2-1; 7 bases are a match to TRBD2. The clonotype comes from a human donor with melanoma. CDR3 loop: CAIKGRAGGNEQFF. The CDR3 DNA follows: TGTGCCATCAAAGGGAGGGCCGGTGGGAATGAGCAGTTCTTC.